Following are 32 T cell receptor beta chains from one sample sequenced in a study of cytomegalovirus exposure and HLA in healthy donors. The PCR had 60 Vbeta and 13 Jbeta primers. The protocol was immunoSEQ multiplex PCR, while the TCRdb copy is restricted to in-frame clones and leaves out a portion. This table holds approximately 160,000 clones, roughly 77% found once. Source material: PBMCs. The receptors here all came from a woman aged 50 to 60 in good health and CMV-seropositive.

This chain links TRBV9 with TRBJ1-2; TRBD1 aligns across 7 bases. This CDR3 spans 15 amino acids. CDR1 is SGDLS, CDR2 YYNGEE, per germline. V lost 3 bases to trimming and J lost 5 bases; unmatched junction nucleotides: 10. The CDR3 protein is CASSAEEGALYGYTF. CDR3 nucleotides: TGTGCCAGCAGCGCCGAGGAGGGGGCCTTGTATGGCTACACCTTC.

The V call is TRBV14, the J call TRBJ1-4; TRBD1 is a possible D gene (6 bases). V shed 5 bases and J shed 4 bases, with 11 bases lying between them. Germline CDR1 and CDR2: SGHDN and FVKESK. The CDR3 extends over 14 amino acids. DNA for the CDR3: TGTGCCAGCAGCTCCGGACAGCTTAATGAAAAACTGTTTTTT. Its protein is CASSSGQLNEKLFF.

This chain uses TRBV5-1 with TRBJ2-6; D is unresolved. The V end was cut by 1 base, the J end by 2 bases, with 10 bases between. The CDR3 runs 16 residues. Germline V gene data show CDR1 as SGHRS and CDR2 as YFSETQ. The CDR3 sequence: CASSLQYTTGANVLTF. CDR3 DNA: TGCGCCAGCAGCTTGCAGTACACTACTGGGGCCAACGTCCTGACTTTC.

V gene TRBV10-3 combines with J gene TRBJ1-2; 8 bases fit TRBD1. CDR1 and CDR2 (germline): ENHRY, SYGVKD. Unmatched junction bases numbered 3, after V lost 5 bases and J lost 4 bases. The CDR3 length is 13 residues. In DNA, the CDR3 is TGTGCCATCAGTAGGGACAGGATCTATGGCTACACCTTC. Translation: CAISRDRIYGYTF.

This sequence joins TRBV6-5 and TRBJ2-5; TRBD1 matches 10 bases. Per germline, CDR1 MNHEY and CDR2 SVGAGI. The V segment lost 6 bases and the J segment 4 bases; nucleotides outside the gene matches: 5. The length of the CDR3 is 14 residues. This CDR3 is CASRRTGGGETQYF. For the CDR3, the DNA is TGTGCCAGCAGAAGGACAGGGGGAGGAGAGACCCAGTACTTC.

V usage is TRBV5-1 and J usage is TRBJ1-6, with 8 bases fitting TRBD1. Trimming cost V 4 bases and J 12 bases; bases outside gene matches: 12. Germline V gene data show CDR1 as SGHRS and CDR2 as YFSETQ. There are 15 residues in the CDR3. The CDR3 here is CASSQPGQAVGPLHF. The CDR3, as DNA: TGCGCCAGCAGCCAACCGGGACAGGCCGTCGGACCCCTCCACTTT.

This clone was recorded only once. The gene calls are TRBV7-2 and TRBJ2-6, with 7 bases that match TRBD1. The V and J ends lost 3 bases and 1 base, in that order; junction bases with no gene match: 9. The germline V gene has CDR1 SGHTA and CDR2 FQGNSA. The CDR3 totals 18 residues. CDR3 in DNA: TGTGCCAGCAGCTTTACAGGGGAACTGTCGTCTGGGGCCAACGTCCTGACTTTC. Translation gives CASSFTGELSSGANVLTF.

This clone was observed once. J is TRBJ1-1 and V is TRBV7-2, with TRBD1 matching over 7 bases. V lost 5 bases and J lost 3; bases outside the gene matches: 18. The CDR3 is made up of 18 amino acids. Per germline, CDR1 SGHTA and CDR2 FQGNSA. The CDR3 reads CASSPSSFLQGNHTEAFF. CDR3 sequence (DNA): TGTGCCAGCAGCCCCTCGTCGTTCCTACAGGGGAATCACACTGAAGCTTTCTTT.

About this clone: This specimen includes other DNA sequences encoding the same CDR3. The chain is built from TRBV15 and TRBJ1-2; D is ambiguous. Germline CDR1 is LNHNV and CDR2 is YYDKDF (reference sequence). The V and J ends lost 0 bases and 8 bases respectively, with 13 bases between them. The CDR3 length is 14 residues. The CDR3 region has the DNA TGTGCCACCAGCAGAGATCAGACACCCCACGGCTACACCTTC. Amino acid sequence: CATSRDQTPHGYTF.

The V gene is TRBV6-4, the J gene TRBJ1-1; D gene uncertain. The CDR3 is 13 amino acids. CDR1 is MRHNA and CDR2 is SNTAGT in the germline V gene. The germline V and J ends were trimmed by 3 bases and 5 bases, with 10 bases remaining between them. The CDR3 DNA is TGTGCCAGCAGTGAACTTTCGACAACTGAAGCTTTCTTT. Protein product: CASSELSTTEAFF.

The V gene is TRBV20-1, the J gene TRBJ1-4, with a weak D call TRBD1 (6 bases). V lost 6 bases and J 8 bases, leaving 10 bases between the germline ends. CDR1 is DFQATT and CDR2 is SNEGSKA in the germline V gene (reference sequence). This CDR3 is built from 11 residues. The CDR3 loop is CSAFTGEKLFF. The CDR3 DNA follows: TGCAGTGCATTTACAGGGGAAAAACTGTTTTTT.

This clone has just a few counts. The rearrangement uses TRBV29-1 and TRBJ1-3; perhaps TRBD1 as D (6 bases). Per the germline V gene, CDR1 is SQVTM and CDR2 is ANQGSEA. CDR3 size: 13 residues. V was pared by 4 bases and J by 3 bases, with 10 bases between. The CDR3, as DNA: TGCAGCGTTGGGACAGAAAATGGAAACACCATATATTTT. It encodes CSVGTENGNTIYF.

The CDR3 region is CASSWSGTGDSEAFF. The CDR3 DNA reads TGCGCCAGCAGCTGGAGTGGGACAGGGGACTCTGAAGCTTTCTTT. The rearrangement uses TRBV5-1 and TRBJ1-1, with 10 bases aligning to TRBD1. CDR1 and CDR2 from the germline V gene are SGHRS and YFSETQ. Trimming cost V 3 bases and J 6 bases; bases outside gene matches: 8. The length of the CDR3 is 15 residues.

V and J are TRBV5-6 and TRBJ1-2, with D possibly TRBD1 on 5 matching bases. V was clipped by 4 bases and J by 7 bases, with 11 bases between them. Germline V gene sequence: CDR1 SGHDT, CDR2 YYEEEE. The CDR3 is 12 residues long. CDR3 sequence reads: CASSPGRGGYTF. For the CDR3, the DNA is TGTGCCAGCAGCCCGGGGAGGGGTGGCTACACCTTC.

This sequence joins TRBV28 and TRBJ1-1, with D possibly TRBD1 on 6 matching bases. The V gene's germline CDR1 is MDHEN and CDR2 SYDVKM. The CDR3 totals 16 residues. V was shortened by 3 bases and J by 2 bases, with 16 bases between the two germline ends. The CDR3 reads CASSFWGQGLNTEAFF. The CDR3 DNA is TGTGCCAGCAGTTTTTGGGGGCAGGGGCTTAACACTGAAGCTTTCTTT.

V gene TRBV27 combines with J gene TRBJ2-2, with TRBD2 as a possible D gene (5 bases). V was clipped by 3 bases and J by 3 bases, with 17 bases between them. CDR3 length equals 17 residues. Per the germline V gene, CDR1 is MNHEY and CDR2 is SMNVEV (reference sequence). CDR3 sequence reads: CASSFRRRESYTGELFF. The CDR3 nucleotides are TGTGCCAGCAGTTTCCGTAGAAGGGAGAGTTACACCGGGGAGCTGTTTTTT.

The chain joins TRBV28 to TRBJ1-1; D is unresolved. Trimming removed 5 bases from V and 7 bases from J, with 17 bases in between. Germline V gene lookup returns CDR1 MDHEN and CDR2 SYDVKM. The CDR3 has 14 amino acids. The chain's CDR3 is CASSPPGSPSEAFF. The DNA for the CDR3 is TGTGCCAGCAGTCCCCCCGGGTCCCCAAGTGAAGCTTTCTTT.

The chain has TRBV11-2 and TRBJ1-1; D is uncertain. Germline V CDR1 and CDR2: SGHAT, FQNNGV. The CDR3 covers 12 residues. The germline V and J ends were trimmed by 6 bases and 1 base, with 6 bases remaining between them. The CDR3 reads CASRAQNTEAFF. Written as DNA, the CDR3 is TGTGCCAGCAGAGCCCAGAACACTGAAGCTTTCTTT.

V usage is TRBV7-3 and J usage is TRBJ2-2, with a weak D call TRBD1 (5 bases). The V end lost 5 bases, the J end lost 3 bases, and 10 bases lay between the germline ends. The CDR3 runs 14 residues. Germline V gives CDR1 SGHTA, CDR2 FQGTGA. The CDR3 is CASSATDHTGELFF. Here the CDR3 DNA reads TGTGCCAGCAGCGCGACAGATCACACCGGGGAGCTGTTTTTT. The full variable domain, completed using reference TRBV7-3 and TRBJ2-2, is GAGVSQTPSNKVTEKGKYVELRCDPISGHTALYWYRQSLGQGPEFLIYFQGTGAADDSGLPNDRFFAVRPEGSVSTLKIQRTERGDSAVYLCASSATDHTGELFFGEGSRLTVL.

This clone was observed a few times. The chain joins TRBV19 to TRBJ2-7; 13 bases fit TRBD2. Germline CDR1 is LNHDA and CDR2 is SQIVND (reference sequence). V lost 3 bases, J lost 3 bases, and 8 bases stayed unmatched. CDR3 length: 17 residues. The CDR3 coding sequence is TGTGCCAGTAGTATGGGACTAGCGGGATGGGCCAACTACGAGCAGTACTTC. The encoded protein is CASSMGLAGWANYEQYF. The variable domain in full, completed from reference TRBV19 and TRBJ2-7, reads DGGITQSPKYLFRKEGQNVTLSCEQNLNHDAMYWYRQDPGQGLRLIYYSQIVNDFQKGDIAEGYSVSREKKESFPLTVTSAQKNPTAFYLCASSMGLAGWANYEQYFGPGTRLTVT.

The CDR3 DNA reads TGTGCCAGCAGTTACCTCTTCGCGACAGGGGTTTATGGCTACACCTTC. Amino acid sequence: CASSYLFATGVYGYTF. V and J are TRBV6-6 and TRBJ1-2; 8 nucleotides line up with TRBD1. There are 16 residues in the CDR3. J gave up 5 bases and V 2 bases, and 10 bases lay outside the gene matches. In germline, CDR1 is MNHNY, CDR2 SVGAGI (reference sequence).

This sequence joins TRBV29-1 and TRBJ2-2; 7 nucleotides line up with TRBD2. Germline V CDR1 and CDR2: SQVTM, ANQGSEA. This CDR3 comprises 13 residues. The junction had 4 bases not matched to a gene; V was cut back by 5 bases and J by 4 bases. In DNA, the CDR3 is TGCAGCGTTCTAGCGGTAGGCACCGGGGAGCTGTTTTTT. Protein sequence: CSVLAVGTGELFF.

The chain recombines TRBV5-6 with TRBJ2-5, with 13 bases lining up with TRBD2. The CDR3 loop spans 16 amino acids. Germline CDR1 is SGHDT and CDR2 is YYEEEE. The V and J ends lost 4 bases and 5 bases, in that order; junction bases with no gene match: 8. Here the CDR3 DNA reads TGTGCCAGCAGCCCCGGACTAGCGGGAGTTGGGGAGACCCAGTACTTC. It translates to CASSPGLAGVGETQYF.

This chain links TRBV19 with TRBJ2-1; the match to TRBD1 covers 9 bases. The germline V gene encodes CDR1 LNHDA and CDR2 SQIVND (reference sequence). Germline trimming cut 2 bases from V and 6 bases from J; bases unmatched to any gene: 5. CDR3 length equals 15 residues. CDR3 bases: TGTGCCAGTAGTATATATCGGACAGGGGCCAATGAGCAGTTCTTC. Translation gives CASSIYRTGANEQFF.

V gene TRBV29-1 combines with J gene TRBJ1-2; a weak D match, TRBD1 (5 bases). The CDR3 has 10 residues. The V gene's germline CDR1 is SQVTM and CDR2 ANQGSEA. CDR3 region: CSLGGVGYTF. CDR3 in DNA: TGCAGTCTTGGGGGGGTTGGCTACACCTTC. Filled out from reference TRBV29-1 and TRBJ1-2, the complete variable domain reads SAVISQKPSRDICQRGTSLTIQCQVDSQVTMMFWYRQQPGQSLTLIATANQGSEATYESGFVIDKFPISRPNLTFSTLTVSNMSPEDSSIYLCSLGGVGYTFGSGTRLTVV.

This chain connects TRBV2 to TRBJ1-1; 7 bases align to TRBD1. Germline V CDR1 and CDR2: SNHLY, FYNNEI. The junction had 5 bases not matched to a gene; V was cut back by 6 bases and J by 1 base. The CDR3 length is 14 residues. The CDR3 spells CASRGDSWNTEAFF. In DNA, the CDR3 is TGTGCCAGCAGGGGGGACAGCTGGAACACTGAAGCTTTCTTT.

The chain employs TRBV29-1 and TRBJ1-1, with 7 bases fitting TRBD1. CDR1 and CDR2 from the germline V gene are SQVTM and ANQGSEA. This CDR3 is built from 13 residues. Trimming removed 4 bases from V and 0 bases from J; junction bases left unmatched: 2. In DNA form, the CDR3 reads TGCAGCGTTGGGGGACAGCTGAACACTGAAGCTTTCTTT. Translation gives CSVGGQLNTEAFF.

The chain combines TRBV28 with TRBJ2-1, with 9 bases fitting TRBD2. There are 15 residues in the CDR3. Trimming cost V 3 bases and J 6 bases; bases outside gene matches: 6. Germline V CDR1 and CDR2: MDHEN, SYDVKM. The CDR3 protein is CASSFKRGAPNEQFF. The DNA for the CDR3 is TGTGCCAGCAGTTTTAAGCGGGGGGCCCCCAATGAGCAGTTCTTC.

The gene calls are TRBV4-1 and TRBJ2-3; 12 nucleotides align to TRBD2. CDR3 length: 16 amino acids. CDR1 MGHRA and CDR2 YSYEKL come from the germline V gene. Trimming took 2 bases from V and 5 from J; bases not matched to a gene: 5. In DNA, the CDR3 is TGCGCCAGCAGCCAACTAGCGGGGGGGAGCGGAGATACGCAGTATTTT. Amino acid sequence: CASSQLAGGSGDTQYF.

The CDR3 loop reads CASSSTPGGLSTGELFF. CDR3 in DNA: TGTGCCAGCAGCTCCACTCCGGGGGGGCTTAGCACCGGGGAGCTGTTTTTT. The chain has TRBV7-3 and TRBJ2-2, with 8 nucleotides matching TRBD2. This CDR3 spans 17 amino acids. CDR1 is SGHTA, CDR2 FQGTGA, per germline. V shed 4 bases and J 4 bases; nucleotides not matched to a gene: 11.

The gene calls are TRBV5-1 and TRBJ2-5, with 10 bases that match TRBD2. V lost 0 bases, J lost 5 bases, and 13 bases stayed unmatched. This CDR3 has 18 residues. In germline, CDR1 is SGHRS, CDR2 YFSETQ. This CDR3 is CASSLGPSGGRAGETQYF. In DNA form, the CDR3 reads TGCGCCAGCAGCTTGGGGCCTAGCGGGGGCCGCGCGGGGGAGACCCAGTACTTC. The full variable domain, rest sourced from reference TRBV5-1 and TRBJ2-5, is KAGVTQTPRYLIKTRGQQVTLSCSPISGHRSVSWYQQTPGQGLQFLFEYFSETQRNKGNFPGRFSGRQFSNSRSEMNVSTLELGDSALYLCASSLGPSGGRAGETQYFGPGTRLLVL.

This chain joins TRBV29-1 and TRBJ1-2; 9 bases agree with TRBD1. Germline V lookup: CDR1 SQVTM, CDR2 ANQGSEA. The CDR3 sequence is 17 residues long. Trimming took 4 bases from V and 8 from J; bases not matched to a gene: 20. CDR3 sequence (DNA): TGCAGCGTTGGGGGGGACGCTACAGGGGGCGGACTAGGAGGCTACACCTTC. This translates into CSVGGDATGGGLGGYTF.